This T cell receptor beta chain appears in the sequencing data of a study of cytomegalovirus exposure and HLA in healthy donors. Study-wide context: Samples from HLA-typed donors yielded 65 million to 90 million unique TCRs in an early data release.

60 Vbeta and 13 Jbeta primers were used in PCR. This table comes from immunoSEQ multiplex PCR, and its TCRdb copy is limited to in-frame clones, with some not included. The sample yields about 120,000 clones, over 65% seen once. The sequenced sample was PBMCs. This sequence was found in a man aged 18 to 29 in good health and CMV-seropositive.

The CDR3 spells CASSSGREQYF. DNA for the CDR3: TGTGCCAGCAGTTCGGGGAGGGAGCAGTACTTC. The rearrangement links TRBV6-5 to TRBJ2-7; possible D gene TRBD2, 6 bases. This CDR3 region has 11 residues. CDR1 MNHEY and CDR2 SVGAGI come from the germline V gene. V gave up 4 bases and J gave up 7 bases, with 8 bases separating them.